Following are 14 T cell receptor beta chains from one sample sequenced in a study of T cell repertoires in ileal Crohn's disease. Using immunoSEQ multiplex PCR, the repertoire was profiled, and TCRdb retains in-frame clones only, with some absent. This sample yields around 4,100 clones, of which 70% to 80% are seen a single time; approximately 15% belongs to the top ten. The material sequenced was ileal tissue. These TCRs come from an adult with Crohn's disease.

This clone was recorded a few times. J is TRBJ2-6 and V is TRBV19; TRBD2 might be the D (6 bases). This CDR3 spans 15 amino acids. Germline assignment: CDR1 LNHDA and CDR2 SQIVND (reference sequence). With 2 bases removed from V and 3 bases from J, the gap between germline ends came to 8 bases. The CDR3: CASSIKGGGANVLTF. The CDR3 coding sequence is TGTGCCAGTAGTATAAAGGGAGGTGGGGCCAACGTCCTGACTTTC.

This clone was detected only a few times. CDR3 in DNA: TGCAGTGCGAACAAAGACAGGGACTACACCTTC. It codes for CSANKDRDYTF. V and J are TRBV20-1 and TRBJ1-2, with 7 bases aligning to TRBD1. The CDR3 totals 11 residues. CDR1 and CDR2 (germline): DFQATT, SNEGSKA (reference sequence). The trim removed 6 bases at V and 10 bases at J, leaving 8 bases unmatched.

CDR3: CASSLYSGGEQYF. Here the CDR3 DNA reads TGTGCCAGCAGCCTTTACTCAGGGGGCGAGCAGTACTTC. V is TRBV7-2 and J is TRBJ2-7; 7 positions agree with TRBD1. From germline, CDR1 is SGHTA and CDR2 FQGNSA. V lost 5 bases and J lost 6; bases outside the gene matches: 7. This CDR3 contains 13 residues.

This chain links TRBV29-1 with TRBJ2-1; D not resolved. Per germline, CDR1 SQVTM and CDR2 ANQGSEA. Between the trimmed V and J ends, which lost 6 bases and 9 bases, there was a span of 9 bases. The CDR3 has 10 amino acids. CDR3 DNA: TGCAGCGTCACAGTTGCTGAGCAGTTCTTC. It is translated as CSVTVAEQFF.

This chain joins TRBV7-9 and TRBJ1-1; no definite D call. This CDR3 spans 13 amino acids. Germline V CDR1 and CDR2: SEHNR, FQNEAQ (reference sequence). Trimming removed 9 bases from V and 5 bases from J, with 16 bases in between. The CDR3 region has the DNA TGTGCCAGTGTTTTCGATGCGGGAACTGAAGCTTTCTTT. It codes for CASVFDAGTEAFF.

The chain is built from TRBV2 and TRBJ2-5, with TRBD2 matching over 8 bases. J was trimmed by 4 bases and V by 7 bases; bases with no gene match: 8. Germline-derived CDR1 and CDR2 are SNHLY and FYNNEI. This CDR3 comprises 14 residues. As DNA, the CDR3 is TGTGCCAGCACTCGGACTAGCAATGGAGAGACCCAGTACTTC. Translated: CASTRTSNGETQYF.

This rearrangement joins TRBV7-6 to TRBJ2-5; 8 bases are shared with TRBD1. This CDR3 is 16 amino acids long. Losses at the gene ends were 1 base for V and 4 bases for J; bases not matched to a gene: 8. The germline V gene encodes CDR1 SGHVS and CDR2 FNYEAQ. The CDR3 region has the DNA TGTGCCAGCAGCTTAGTAGCAGGGGGCTACAGAGAGACCCAGTACTTC. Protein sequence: CASSLVAGGYRETQYF. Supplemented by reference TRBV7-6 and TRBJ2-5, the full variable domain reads GAGVSQSPRYKVTKRGQDVALRCDPISGHVSLYWYRQALGQGPEFLTYFNYEAQQDKSGLPNDRFSAERPEGSISTLTIQRTEQRDSAMYRCASSLVAGGYRETQYFGPGTRLLVL.

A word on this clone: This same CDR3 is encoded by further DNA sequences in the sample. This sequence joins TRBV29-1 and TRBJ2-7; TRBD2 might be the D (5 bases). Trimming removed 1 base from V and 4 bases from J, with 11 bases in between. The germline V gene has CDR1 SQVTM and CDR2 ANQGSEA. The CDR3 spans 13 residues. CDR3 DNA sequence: TGCAGCGTTGAAGGGGGAGAGGAGTACGAGCAGTACTTC. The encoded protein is CSVEGGEEYEQYF.

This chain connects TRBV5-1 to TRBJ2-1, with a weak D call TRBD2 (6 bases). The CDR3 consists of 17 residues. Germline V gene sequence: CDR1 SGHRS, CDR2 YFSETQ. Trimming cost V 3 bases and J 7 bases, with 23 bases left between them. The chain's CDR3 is CASSSAEGTGLTNEQFF. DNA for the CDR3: TGCGCCAGCAGCTCGGCGGAGGGTACGGGGCTGACAAATGAGCAGTTCTTC.

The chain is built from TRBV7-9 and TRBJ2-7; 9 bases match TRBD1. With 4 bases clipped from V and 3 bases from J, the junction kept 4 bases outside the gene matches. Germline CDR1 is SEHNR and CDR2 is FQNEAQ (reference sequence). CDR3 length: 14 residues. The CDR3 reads CASSYRDRDYEQYF. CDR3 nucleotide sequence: TGTGCCAGCAGCTACCGGGACAGGGACTACGAGCAGTACTTC.

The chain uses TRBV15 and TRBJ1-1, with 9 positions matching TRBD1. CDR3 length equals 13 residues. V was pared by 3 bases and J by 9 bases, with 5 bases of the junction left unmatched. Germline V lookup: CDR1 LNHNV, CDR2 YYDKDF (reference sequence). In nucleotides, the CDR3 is TGTGCCACCAGCAGTATGGGACAGGGTAAAGCTTTCTTT. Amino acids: CATSSMGQGKAFF.

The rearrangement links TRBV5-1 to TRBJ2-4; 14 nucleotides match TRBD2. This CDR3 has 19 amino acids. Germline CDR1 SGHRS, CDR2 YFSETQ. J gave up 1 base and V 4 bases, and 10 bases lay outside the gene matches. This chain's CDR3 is CASSAGLAGGMSAKNIQYF. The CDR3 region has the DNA TGCGCCAGCAGCGCCGGACTAGCGGGAGGAATGTCGGCCAAAAACATTCAGTACTTC. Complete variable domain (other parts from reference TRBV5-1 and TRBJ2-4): KAGVTQTPRYLIKTRGQQVTLSCSPISGHRSVSWYQQTPGQGLQFLFEYFSETQRNKGNFPGRFSGRQFSNSRSEMNVSTLELGDSALYLCASSAGLAGGMSAKNIQYFGAGTRLSVL.

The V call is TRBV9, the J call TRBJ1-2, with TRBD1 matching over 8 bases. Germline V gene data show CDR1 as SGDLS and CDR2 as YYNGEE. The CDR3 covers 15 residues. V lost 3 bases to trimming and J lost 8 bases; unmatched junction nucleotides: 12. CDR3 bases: TGTGCCAGCAGCGCGAAGTACTCAGGGGGCGACGGCTACACCTTC. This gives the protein CASSAKYSGGDGYTF.

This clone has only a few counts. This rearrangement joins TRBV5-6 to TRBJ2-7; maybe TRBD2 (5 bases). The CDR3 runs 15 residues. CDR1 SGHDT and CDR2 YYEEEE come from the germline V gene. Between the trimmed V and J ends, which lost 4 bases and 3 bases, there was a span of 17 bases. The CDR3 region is CASSHPDSPFYEQYF. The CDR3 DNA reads TGTGCCAGCAGCCACCCGGACTCCCCCTTCTACGAGCAGTACTTC.